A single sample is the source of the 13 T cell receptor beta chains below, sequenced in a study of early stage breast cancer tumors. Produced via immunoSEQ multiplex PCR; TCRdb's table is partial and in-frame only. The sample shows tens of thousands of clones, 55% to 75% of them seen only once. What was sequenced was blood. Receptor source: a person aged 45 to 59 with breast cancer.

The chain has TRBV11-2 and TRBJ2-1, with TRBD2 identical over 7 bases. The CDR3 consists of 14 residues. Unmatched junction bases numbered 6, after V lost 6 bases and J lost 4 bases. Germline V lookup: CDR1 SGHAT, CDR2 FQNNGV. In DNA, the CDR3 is TGTGCCAGCAGTTCCCTAGCGGCTTACAATGAGCAGTTCTTC. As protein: CASSSLAAYNEQFF. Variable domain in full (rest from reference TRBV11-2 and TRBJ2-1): EAGVAQSPRYKIIEKRQSVAFWCNPISGHATLYWYQQILGQGPKLLIQFQNNGVVDDSQLPKDRFSAERLKGVDSTLKIQPAKLEDSAVYLCASSSLAAYNEQFFGPGTRLTVL.

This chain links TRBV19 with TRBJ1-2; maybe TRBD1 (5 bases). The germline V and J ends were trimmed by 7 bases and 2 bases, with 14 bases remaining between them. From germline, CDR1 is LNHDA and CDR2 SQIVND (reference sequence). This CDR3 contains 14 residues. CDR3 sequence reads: CASTAPRDNYGYTF. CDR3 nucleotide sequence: TGTGCCAGTACCGCCCCCCGGGACAACTATGGCTACACCTTC.

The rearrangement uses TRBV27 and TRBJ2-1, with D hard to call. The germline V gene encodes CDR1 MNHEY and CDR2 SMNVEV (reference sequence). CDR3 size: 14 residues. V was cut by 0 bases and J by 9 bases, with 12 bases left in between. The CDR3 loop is CASSLSAGPLEQFF. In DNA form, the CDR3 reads TGTGCCAGCAGTTTATCGGCAGGCCCGCTTGAGCAGTTCTTC.

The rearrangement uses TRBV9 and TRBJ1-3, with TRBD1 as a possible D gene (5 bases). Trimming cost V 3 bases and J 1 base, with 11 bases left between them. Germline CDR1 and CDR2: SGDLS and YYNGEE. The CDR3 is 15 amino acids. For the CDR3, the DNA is TGTGCCAGCAGCGAGGCAGGGTCATCTGGAAACACCATATATTTT. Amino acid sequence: CASSEAGSSGNTIYF.

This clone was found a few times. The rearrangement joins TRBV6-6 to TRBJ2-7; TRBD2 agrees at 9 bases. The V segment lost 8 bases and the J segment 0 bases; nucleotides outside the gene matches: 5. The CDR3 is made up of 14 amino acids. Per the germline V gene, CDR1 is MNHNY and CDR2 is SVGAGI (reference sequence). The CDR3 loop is CASRLADLSYEQYF. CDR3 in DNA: TGTGCCAGCCGACTAGCGGATCTCTCCTACGAGCAGTACTTC.

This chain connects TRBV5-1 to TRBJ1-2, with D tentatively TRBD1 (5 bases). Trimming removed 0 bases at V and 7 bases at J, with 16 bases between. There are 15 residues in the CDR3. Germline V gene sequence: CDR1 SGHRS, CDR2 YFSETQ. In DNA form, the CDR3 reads TGCGCCAGCAGCTTGGAACAGGTCCGGGGGTCTGGCTACACCTTC. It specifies CASSLEQVRGSGYTF.

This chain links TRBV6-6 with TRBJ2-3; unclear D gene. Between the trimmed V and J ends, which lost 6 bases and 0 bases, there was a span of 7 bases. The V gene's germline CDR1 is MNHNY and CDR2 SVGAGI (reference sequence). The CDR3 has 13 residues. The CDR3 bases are TGTGCCAGCAGGACGGATAGCACAGATACGCAGTATTTT. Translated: CASRTDSTDTQYF.

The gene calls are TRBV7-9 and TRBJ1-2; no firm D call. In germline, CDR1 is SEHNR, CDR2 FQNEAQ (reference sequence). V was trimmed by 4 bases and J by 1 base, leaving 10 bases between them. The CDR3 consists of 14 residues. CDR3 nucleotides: TGTGCCAGCAGCTGGAGCGGAGATAACTATGGCTACACCTTC. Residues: CASSWSGDNYGYTF.

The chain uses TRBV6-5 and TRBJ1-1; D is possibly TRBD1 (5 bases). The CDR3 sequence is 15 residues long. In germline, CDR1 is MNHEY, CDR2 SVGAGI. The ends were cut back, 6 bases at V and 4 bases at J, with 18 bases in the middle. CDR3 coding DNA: TGTGCCAGCAGCCCTCTGGGGGAAGGCATCACTGAAGCTTTCTTT. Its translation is CASSPLGEGITEAFF.

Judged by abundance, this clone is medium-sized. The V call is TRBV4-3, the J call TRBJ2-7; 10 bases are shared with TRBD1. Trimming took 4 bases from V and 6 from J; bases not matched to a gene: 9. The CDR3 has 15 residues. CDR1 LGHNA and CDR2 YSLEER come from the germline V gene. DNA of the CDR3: TGCGCCAGCAGCCGGCGGGGACAGGGGTTCGGCGAGCAGTACTTC. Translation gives CASSRRGQGFGEQYF.

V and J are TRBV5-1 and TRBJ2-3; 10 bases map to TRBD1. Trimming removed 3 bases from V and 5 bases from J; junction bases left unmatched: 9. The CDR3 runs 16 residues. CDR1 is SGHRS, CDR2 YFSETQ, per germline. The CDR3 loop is CASSSGQGMEKDTQYF. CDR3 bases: TGCGCCAGCAGCTCGGGACAGGGGATGGAGAAAGATACGCAGTATTTT.

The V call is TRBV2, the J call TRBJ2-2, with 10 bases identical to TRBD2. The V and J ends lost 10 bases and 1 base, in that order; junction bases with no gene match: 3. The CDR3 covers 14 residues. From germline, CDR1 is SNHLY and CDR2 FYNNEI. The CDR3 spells CAKGLAENTGELFF. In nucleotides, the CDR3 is TGTGCCAAAGGACTAGCGGAGAACACCGGGGAGCTGTTTTTT.

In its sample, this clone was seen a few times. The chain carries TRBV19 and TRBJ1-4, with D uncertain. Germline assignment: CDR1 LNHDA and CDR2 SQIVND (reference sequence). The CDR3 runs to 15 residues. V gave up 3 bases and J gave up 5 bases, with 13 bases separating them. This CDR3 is CASSMRTDLNEKLFF. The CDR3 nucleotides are TGTGCCAGTAGTATGCGGACGGACTTAAATGAAAAACTGTTTTTT.